The entry below gives a single T cell receptor beta chain sequence along with its context. Its antigen is not yet known. It has no much larger one-base neighbor in the sample; base qualities were not kept. This sample is part of a study of blood T cells in healthy people across ages (dated by TCRdb to between 2015 and 2016). Study-wide context: In model experiments, template switching captured roughly one uniquely barcoded TCR beta cDNA molecule for every two T cells. Four age groups were formed from the donors: young (average 16 years), middle-aged (approximately 40), aged (62) and long-lived (about 80). To track age-related changes in TCR beta repertoire diversity, the study relied on deep sequencing normalized with unique cDNA molecular identifiers. For two donors (one aged 18 to 30 and one aged 80 or older), the study analyzed two additional independent replicas of 1 million unique cDNA reads from the same blood draw.

The donors were about 40 Caucasian individuals from Russia, aged roughly 6 to 100 years, who were systemically healthy. Each donor gave about 10 milliliters of peripheral blood, drawn into EDTA-treated Vacutainer tubes. Ficoll-Paque density-gradient centrifugation was used to isolate PBMCs, with at least 6.5 million per sample. Total RNA was extracted from PBMCs with Trizol reagent, with at least 6 micrograms obtained per sample. Naive CD45RAhigh/CD27high T cell percentages were measured by flow cytometry on a PBMC aliquot from every donor. The junction carries 11 bases between V and J, which are trimmed by 2 bases and 2 bases respectively. The CDR3 contains 15 residues, cysteine and phenylalanine counted. Of all the DNA, just the CDR3 is kept, 45 bases in frame from base 1. CDR1 and CDR2, looked up from the germline V gene, are SGHTA and FQGTGA. The full study reports these points: Observed TCR beta diversity correlated strongly with the percentage of naive T cells measured by flow cytometry. Since profiling was done on bulk unsorted PBMCs, naive and antigen-experienced compartments could not be conclusively compared. Compared with the aged group, the long-lived group had more naive CD4+ T cells, fewer expanded clones and increased TCR diversity, suggesting age selection. Observed TCR beta diversity per million T cells fell roughly linearly with age, and a significant reduction was already apparent by age roughly 41. Because the CMV infection status of the donors was unknown, age-related changes in expanded clonotypes may potentially have been confounded. Estimates of total diversity based on one million sequenced T cells were regarded as lower bounds and as underestimates.

Receptors were amplified or captured by 5' RACE. The sequencing machine was an Illumina HiSeq 2500. A second about 7 to 12 cycle PCR used a sample-barcoded 5' primer and a J-beta primer mix. Each TCR beta cDNA molecule received a unique molecular identifier from a template-switch 5' adaptor carrying 12 random nucleotides. Each sample yielded at least 2.5 million CDR3-containing paired-end reads. First-strand cDNA was synthesized from all RNA with the Mint cDNA synthesis kit, primed by a TRBC-specific oligonucleotide. Following uracil-DNA glycosylase treatment, all cDNA underwent a first 18-cycle PCR with the universal primers M1SS and BC2_uni_R. In the authors' own workflow: Normalization of each sample was performed by random selection of 1 million high-quality reads, each carrying a distinct molecular identifier. Reads with shared molecular identifiers were discarded instead of being binned into consensus sequences. CDR3 identification, clonotype clustering and error correction used MiTCR with a Q25 quality threshold and the strictest error-elimination algorithm. A nonparametric unseen species model using Euler transformation provided a lower-bound estimate of total TCR beta diversity. The raw public data were reprocessed by TCRdb itself: fastp quality trimming at Q25, MiXCR clonotype calling, in-frame beta chains only. A single entry per CDR3 protein holds the most common genes and DNA from its merged rows. It is TCRdb's table, rather than the study itself, that gives the V and J calls and clone size. The sample table holds hundreds of thousands of distinct CDR3 sequences, of which about 26% were seen once. Clones ranked in the top ten supply 3% of the sample.

This same sample was also taken into another study, of T cells of mothers and their children. The second study's paper adds: Donors were nine systemically healthy Caucasian individuals: three mothers and their six children. cDNA synthesis consumed the entire amount of extracted RNA, loaded at 1.5 ug RNA in each 15 ul reaction. In the second PCR, sample barcodes and 2-4 random nucleotides were introduced via the M1S primer. Each mother yielded over 9 million TCR beta CDR3 reads and each child 2.5 million to 3 million reads. Thymic selection similarly shapes TCR recombination output in related and unrelated pairs, with minor effect from inherited differences. Normalized repertoire overlap was always found to be slightly, but never significantly, higher in related mother-child pairs than in unrelated mother-child pairs. With a sensitivity of approximately 92 clones per million clonotypes, no persistent microchimeric T cell clones were detected. To look for features that set related mother-child pairs apart from unrelated individuals, the researchers ran deep NGS to compare the TCR beta repertoires of mothers and children. The mean age was around 42 +/- 4 years for the mothers and around 11 +/- 4 years for the children. Libraries were sequenced on Illumina HiSeq 2000 with 100+100 nt paired-end reads after adapter ligation with NEBNext reagents. To avoid cross-contamination, the mother libraries and the child libraries were prepared a month apart and sequenced in separate runs. For each donor, between about 500,000 and 2,100,000 distinct TCR beta clonotypes were identified. Naive TCR beta clonotypes were estimated from low-frequency clonotypes matched to each donor's FACS-determined naive share, without sorting.

The clonotype was recovered from a boy between 10 and 17 years old in good health. The sequenced sample consisted of blood. Here the chain combines TRBV7-3 and TRBJ2-3, with the identity of the D gene unclear. The base sequence is TGTGCCAGCAGCTTACTAGTGGGATCCACAGATACGCAGTATTTT. Its amino acids are CASSLLVGSTDTQYF.